These T cell receptor beta chains were read from a single sample in a study of control samples from healthy donors and cancer patients. Data came from immunoSEQ multiplex PCR; TCRdb stores just in-frame clones and leaves some out. This sample has about 120,000 clones, with around 90% found just once. Sequences were obtained from blood. The source is a man aged 40-49 years in good health. CDR3s include the opening cysteine and the closing phenylalanine or tryptophan. The order of the fields is J gene, clone size, CDR3 length, V gene, D gene, CDR3 protein, CDR3 DNA. The D gene is left open where the match is weak. The listing skips clone size in some rows; elsewhere it reads once, few, many or a size class.

J: TRBJ2-7
size: -
length: 15
V: TRBV29-1
D: TRBD1
CDR3: CSVEGDSGGAYEQYF
DNA: TGCAGCGTTGAAGGGGACAGTGGGGGAGCCTACGAGCAGTACTTC

J: TRBJ1-4
size: -
length: 14
V: TRBV3-1/TRBV3-2
D: -
CDR3: CASSQEARNEKLFF
DNA: TGTGCCAGCAGCCAAGAGGCACGTAATGAAAAACTGTTTTTT

J: TRBJ1-6
size: -
length: 16
V: TRBV6-1
D: -
CDR3: CASSENRVYINSPLHF
DNA: TGTGCCAGCAGTGAGAACAGGGTATACATTAATTCACCCCTCCACTTT

J: TRBJ1-2
size: -
length: 13
V: TRBV3-1/TRBV3-2
D: TRBD1
CDR3: CASSQGQGYGYTF
DNA: TGTGCCAGCAGCCAAGGACAGGGGTATGGCTACACCTTC

J: TRBJ1-4
size: -
length: 12
V: TRBV15
D: -
CDR3: CATSRISEKLFF
DNA: TGTGCCACCAGCAGGATCTCTGAAAAACTGTTTTTT

J: TRBJ2-5
size: -
length: 15
V: TRBV4-1
D: TRBD2
CDR3: CASSLELAGVETQYF
DNA: TGCGCCAGCAGCCTGGAACTAGCGGGGGTCGAGACCCAGTACTTC

J: TRBJ2-3
size: -
length: 13
V: TRBV7-3
D: -
CDR3: CASSSTYGDTQYF
DNA: TGTGCCAGCAGCTCAACCTACGGAGATACGCAGTATTTT

J: TRBJ2-3
size: -
length: 15
V: TRBV9
D: TRBD2
CDR3: CASGLAGGPTDTQYF
DNA: TGTGCCAGCGGCCTAGCGGGGGGGCCGACAGATACGCAGTATTTT

J: TRBJ2-5
size: -
length: 13
V: TRBV18
D: -
CDR3: CASSPPTPETQYF
DNA: TGTGCCAGCTCACCACCCACCCCCGAGACCCAGTACTTC

J: TRBJ1-1
size: -
length: 12
V: TRBV24-1
D: -
CDR3: CATSTRNTEAFF
DNA: TGTGCCACCAGCACGAGGAACACTGAAGCTTTCTTT

J: TRBJ2-2
size: -
length: 11
V: TRBV7-8
D: -
CDR3: CASSFTGELFF
DNA: TGTGCCAGCAGCTTTACCGGGGAGCTGTTTTTT

J: TRBJ2-3
size: -
length: 17
V: TRBV4-1
D: -
CDR3: CASSQDRPGKTIPRVYF
DNA: TGCGCCAGCAGCCAAGATAGACCGGGCAAAACCATACCTCGGGTGTATTTT

J: TRBJ1-4
size: -
length: 12
V: TRBV4-1
D: -
CDR3: CASSSRLGELFF
DNA: TGCGCCAGCAGCTCCCGATTAGGGGAACTGTTTTTT

J: TRBJ1-4
size: -
length: 14
V: TRBV7-8
D: -
CDR3: CASSIAGSNEKLFF
DNA: TGTGCCAGCAGCATAGCGGGGTCTAATGAAAAACTGTTTTTT

J: TRBJ1-5
size: -
length: 12
V: TRBV10-1
D: -
CDR3: CASSDGNQPQHF
DNA: TGCGCCAGCAGTGATGGGAATCAGCCCCAGCATTTT

J: TRBJ2-5
size: once
length: 15
V: TRBV3-1/TRBV3-2
D: -
CDR3: CASSQDTAGGETQYF
DNA: TGTGCCAGCAGCCAAGATACGGCCGGGGGAGAGACCCAGTACTTC

J: TRBJ1-1
size: -
length: 15
V: TRBV10-2
D: -
CDR3: CASTPGGGAGTEAFF
DNA: TGCGCCAGCACCCCGGGAGGGGGTGCGGGGACTGAAGCTTTCTTT

J: TRBJ2-1
size: -
length: 16
V: TRBV14
D: TRBD2
CDR3: CASSQEFWTSEGEQFF
DNA: TGTGCCAGCAGCCAAGAGTTCTGGACTAGCGAGGGTGAGCAGTTCTTC

J: TRBJ2-2
size: -
length: 16
V: TRBV4-2
D: -
CDR3: CASSQDAGMNTGELFF
DNA: TGTGCCAGCAGCCAAGATGCGGGTATGAACACCGGGGAGCTGTTTTTT

J: TRBJ1-4
size: -
length: 14
V: TRBV5-1
D: -
CDR3: CASRTGTTNEKLFF
DNA: TGCGCCAGCAGAACAGGGACAACTAATGAAAAACTGTTTTTT

J: TRBJ2-1
size: -
length: 13
V: TRBV7-7
D: TRBD2
CDR3: CASSLGSGNEQFF
DNA: TGTGCTAGCAGCTTAGGTAGCGGGAATGAGCAGTTCTTC

J: TRBJ2-3
size: -
length: 14
V: TRBV11-2
D: TRBD2
CDR3: CASSFRTSGDAQYF
DNA: TGTGCCAGCAGCTTCCGGACTAGCGGGGATGCGCAGTATTTT

J: TRBJ1-1
size: -
length: 14
V: TRBV5-4
D: TRBD1
CDR3: CASSWETGDTEAFF
DNA: TGTGCCAGCAGCTGGGAGACAGGGGACACTGAAGCTTTCTTT

J: TRBJ1-6
size: -
length: 16
V: TRBV30
D: -
CDR3: CAWSVKVTSYNSPLHF
DNA: TGTGCCTGGAGTGTAAAGGTGACATCCTATAATTCACCCCTCCACTTT

J: TRBJ2-7
size: -
length: 13
V: TRBV3-1/TRBV3-2
D: TRBD1
CDR3: CASSLRTGDEQYF
DNA: TGTGCCAGCAGCCTGAGGACAGGGGACGAGCAGTACTTC

J: TRBJ1-1
size: once
length: 14
V: TRBV6-5
D: -
CDR3: CASSYTRFGTEAFF
DNA: TGTGCCAGCAGTTACACCCGGTTTGGTACTGAAGCTTTCTTT

J: TRBJ1-6
size: -
length: 13
V: TRBV28
D: -
CDR3: CASNSPVNSPLHF
DNA: TGTGCCAGCAACTCGCCGGTTAATTCACCCCTCCACTTT

J: TRBJ1-2
size: -
length: 12
V: TRBV5-1
D: -
CDR3: CASSKDTYGYTF
DNA: TGCGCCAGCAGCAAGGACACCTATGGCTACACCTTC

J: TRBJ2-7
size: -
length: 16
V: TRBV5-1
D: -
CDR3: CASSLEGRQVSYEQYF
DNA: TGCGCCAGCAGCTTGGAGGGAAGGCAGGTTAGCTACGAGCAGTACTTC

J: TRBJ1-1
size: -
length: 12
V: TRBV2
D: -
CDR3: CASSENGGRAFF
DNA: TGTGCCAGCAGTGAGAACGGGGGGCGGGCTTTCTTT

J: TRBJ1-4
size: -
length: 14
V: TRBV2
D: -
CDR3: CASSERQLNEKLFF
DNA: TGTGCCAGCAGTGAAAGACAGCTTAATGAAAAACTGTTTTTT

J: TRBJ2-7
size: -
length: 15
V: TRBV27
D: TRBD1
CDR3: CASSLRQGWGYEQYF
DNA: TGTGCCAGCAGTCTCCGACAGGGCTGGGGTTACGAGCAGTACTTC

J: TRBJ1-4
size: -
length: 14
V: TRBV7-9
D: -
CDR3: CASSLGGRWEKLFF
DNA: TGTGCCAGCAGCTTAGGGGGCAGATGGGAAAAACTGTTTTTT

J: TRBJ2-7
size: -
length: 14
V: TRBV27
D: -
CDR3: CASSLATPPREQYF
DNA: TGTGCCAGCAGTTTAGCGACTCCCCCCCGCGAGCAGTACTTC

J: TRBJ2-7
size: -
length: 16
V: TRBV6-1
D: -
CDR3: CASSASIGRDGYEQYF
DNA: TGTGCCAGCAGTGCCAGCATAGGACGGGACGGCTACGAGCAGTACTTC

J: TRBJ1-5
size: -
length: 16
V: TRBV6-1
D: -
CDR3: CASSAKADSPSGPQHF
DNA: TGTGCCAGCAGTGCTAAGGCCGACAGCCCCAGTGGGCCCCAGCATTTT

J: TRBJ2-1
size: once
length: 16
V: TRBV23-1
D: TRBD1
CDR3: CASTSPGQSSYNEQFF
DNA: TGCGCCAGCACTTCGCCGGGACAGAGCTCCTACAATGAGCAGTTCTTC

J: TRBJ2-3
size: once
length: 15
V: TRBV18
D: TRBD2
CDR3: CASSPLAGDTDTQYF
DNA: TGTGCCAGCTCACCACTAGCGGGGGACACAGATACGCAGTATTTT

J: TRBJ1-6
size: -
length: 22
V: TRBV21-1
D: -
CDR3: CASSKNSTLHLPRDRVDSPLHF
DNA: TGTGCCAGCAGCAAAAATTCCACTCTACACCTACCGCGGGACAGGGTTGATTCACCCCTCCACTTT

J: TRBJ2-2
size: -
length: 13
V: TRBV7-8
D: -
CDR3: CASIWGNTGELFF
DNA: TGTGCCAGCATTTGGGGGAACACCGGGGAGCTGTTTTTT

J: TRBJ2-7
size: -
length: 16
V: TRBV11-2
D: TRBD1
CDR3: CASSQITGGASHEQYF
DNA: TGTGCCAGCAGCCAAATTACAGGGGGCGCGTCCCACGAGCAGTACTTC

J: TRBJ2-5
size: -
length: 12
V: TRBV5-1
D: -
CDR3: CASSLGTGTQYF
DNA: TGCGCCAGCAGCTTGGGGACGGGGACCCAGTACTTC

J: TRBJ1-1
size: -
length: 14
V: TRBV12-5
D: -
CDR3: CASGLVRKDTEAFF
DNA: TGTGCTAGTGGTTTGGTACGTAAAGATACTGAAGCTTTCTTT

J: TRBJ1-5
size: once
length: 16
V: TRBV21-1
D: -
CDR3: CASSKGFRDSNQPQHF
DNA: TGTGCCAGCAGCAAAGGGTTTCGGGATAGCAATCAGCCCCAGCATTTT

J: TRBJ2-3
size: -
length: 14
V: TRBV4-2
D: TRBD2
CDR3: CASSQDISGGTQYF
DNA: TGTGCCAGCAGCCAAGATATCAGCGGGGGGACGCAGTATTTT